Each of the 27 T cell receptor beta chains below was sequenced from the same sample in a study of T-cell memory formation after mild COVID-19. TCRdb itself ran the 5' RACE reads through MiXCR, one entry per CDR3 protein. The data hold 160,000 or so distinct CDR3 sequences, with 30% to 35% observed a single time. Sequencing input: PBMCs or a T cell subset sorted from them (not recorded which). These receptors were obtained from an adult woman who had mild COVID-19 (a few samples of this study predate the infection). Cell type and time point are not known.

As DNA, the CDR3 is TGCAGCGTTCTGAGAGAACTTAACTATGGCTACACCTTC. It translates to CSVLRELNYGYTF. The chain combines TRBV29-1 with TRBJ1-2; D call uncertain. The CDR3 consists of 13 residues. V was trimmed by 5 bases and J by 1 base, leaving 11 bases between them. CDR1 SQVTM and CDR2 ANQGSEA come from the germline V gene.

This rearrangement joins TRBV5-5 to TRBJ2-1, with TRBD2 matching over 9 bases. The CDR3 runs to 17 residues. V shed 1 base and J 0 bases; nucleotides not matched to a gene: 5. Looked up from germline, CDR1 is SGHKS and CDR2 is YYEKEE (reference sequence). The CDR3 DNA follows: TGTGCCAGCAGCTTGTGGACTAGCGCGAGCTCCTACAATGAGCAGTTCTTC. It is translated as CASSLWTSASSYNEQFF. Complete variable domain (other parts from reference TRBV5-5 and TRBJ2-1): DAGVTQSPTHLIKTRGQQVTLRCSPISGHKSVSWYQQVLGQGPQFIFQYYEKEERGRGNFPDRFSARQFPNYSSELNVNALLLGDSALYLCASSLWTSASSYNEQFFGPGTRLTVL.

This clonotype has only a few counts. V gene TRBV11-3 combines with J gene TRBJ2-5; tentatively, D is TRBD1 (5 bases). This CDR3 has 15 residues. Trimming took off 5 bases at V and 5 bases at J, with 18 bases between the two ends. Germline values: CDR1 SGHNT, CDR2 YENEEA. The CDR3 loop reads CASSRRGQSGETQYF. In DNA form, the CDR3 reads TGTGCCAGCAGCCGACGAGGACAATCCGGTGAGACCCAGTACTTC.

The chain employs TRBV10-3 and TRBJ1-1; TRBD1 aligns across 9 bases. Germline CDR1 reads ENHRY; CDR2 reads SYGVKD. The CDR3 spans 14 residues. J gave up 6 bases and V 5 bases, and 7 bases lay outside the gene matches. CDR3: CAISQQGARAEAFF. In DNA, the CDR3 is TGTGCCATCAGTCAACAGGGGGCAAGGGCTGAAGCTTTCTTT.

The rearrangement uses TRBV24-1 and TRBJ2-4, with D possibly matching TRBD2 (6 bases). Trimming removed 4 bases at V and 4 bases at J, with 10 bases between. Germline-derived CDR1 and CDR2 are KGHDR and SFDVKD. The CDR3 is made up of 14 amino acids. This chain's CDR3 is CATSEGDSKNIQYF. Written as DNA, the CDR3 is TGTGCCACCAGTGAAGGGGACTCAAAAAACATTCAGTACTTC.

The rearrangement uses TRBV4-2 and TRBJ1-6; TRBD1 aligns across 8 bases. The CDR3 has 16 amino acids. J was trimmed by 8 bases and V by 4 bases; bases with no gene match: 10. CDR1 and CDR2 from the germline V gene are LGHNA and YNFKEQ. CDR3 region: CASSPTWDRTDSPLHF. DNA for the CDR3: TGTGCCAGCAGCCCCACGTGGGACAGGACGGATTCACCCCTCCACTTT.

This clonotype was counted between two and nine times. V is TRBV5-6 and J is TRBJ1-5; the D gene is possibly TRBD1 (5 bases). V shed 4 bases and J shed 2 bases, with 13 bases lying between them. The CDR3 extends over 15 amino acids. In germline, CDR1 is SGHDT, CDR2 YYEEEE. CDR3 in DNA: TGTGCCAGCAGCAACTACCAGGGAGGCAATCAGCCCCAGCATTTT. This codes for CASSNYQGGNQPQHF.

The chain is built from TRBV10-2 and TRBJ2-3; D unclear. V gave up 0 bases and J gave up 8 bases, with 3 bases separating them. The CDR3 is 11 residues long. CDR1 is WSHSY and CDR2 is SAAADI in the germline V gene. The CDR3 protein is CASSESGTQYF. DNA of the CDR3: TGCGCCAGCAGTGAGTCGGGTACGCAGTATTTT.

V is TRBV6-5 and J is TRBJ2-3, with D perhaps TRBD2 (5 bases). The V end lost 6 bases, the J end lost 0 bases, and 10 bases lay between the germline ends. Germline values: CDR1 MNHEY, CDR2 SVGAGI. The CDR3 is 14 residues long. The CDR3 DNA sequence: TGTGCCAGCAGCCCTGGACTGAGCACAGATACGCAGTATTTT. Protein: CASSPGLSTDTQYF.

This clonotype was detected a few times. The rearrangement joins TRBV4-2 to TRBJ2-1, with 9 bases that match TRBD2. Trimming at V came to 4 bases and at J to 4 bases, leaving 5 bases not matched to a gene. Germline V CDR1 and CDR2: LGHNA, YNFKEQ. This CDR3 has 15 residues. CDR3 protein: CASSPSGAEYNEQFF. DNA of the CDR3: TGTGCCAGCAGCCCTAGCGGGGCGGAGTACAATGAGCAGTTCTTC.

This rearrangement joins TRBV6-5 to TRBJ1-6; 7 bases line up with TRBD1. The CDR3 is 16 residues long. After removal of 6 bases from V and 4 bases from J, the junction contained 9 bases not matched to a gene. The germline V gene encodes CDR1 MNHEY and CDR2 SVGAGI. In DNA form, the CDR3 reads TGTGCCAGCAGCCGTATGACGGGACAGTATAATTCACCCCTCCACTTT. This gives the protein CASSRMTGQYNSPLHF.

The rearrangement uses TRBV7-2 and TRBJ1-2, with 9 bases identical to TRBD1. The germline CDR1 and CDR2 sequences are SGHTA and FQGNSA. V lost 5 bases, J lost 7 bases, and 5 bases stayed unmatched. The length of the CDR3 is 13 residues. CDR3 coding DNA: TGTGCCAGCAGCCATGACAGGGGGAGTGGCTACACCTTC. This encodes CASSHDRGSGYTF.

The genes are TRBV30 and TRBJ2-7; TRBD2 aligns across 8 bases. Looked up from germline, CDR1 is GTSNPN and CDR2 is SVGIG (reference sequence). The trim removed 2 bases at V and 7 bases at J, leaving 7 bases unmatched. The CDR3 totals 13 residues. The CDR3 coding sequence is TGTGCCTGGAGTCTCGCGGGGGGCGGAGAGCAGTACTTC. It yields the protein CAWSLAGGGEQYF.

The CDR3 DNA is TGTGCCAGCAGTGCGTCTTCGGACTACAATGAGCAGTTCTTC. Translating it yields CASSASSDYNEQFF. The chain combines TRBV25-1 with TRBJ2-1; no definite D call. The germline V gene has CDR1 MGHDK and CDR2 SYGVNS. V dropped 4 bases and J dropped 3 bases, with 10 bases sitting between them. This CDR3 is 14 amino acids long. The full variable domain, with the rest looked up from reference TRBV25-1 and TRBJ2-1, is EADIYQTPRYLVIGTGKKITLECSQTMGHDKMYWYQQDPGMELHLIHYSYGVNSTEKGDLSSESTVSRIRTEHFPLTLESARPSHTSQYLCASSASSDYNEQFFGPGTRLTVL.

CDR3 sequence reads: CATRRGQAGTEAFF. CDR3 bases: TGTGCCACCCGGAGAGGACAGGCGGGAACTGAAGCTTTCTTT. The chain employs TRBV15 and TRBJ1-1; 7 nucleotides align to TRBD1. Trimming took 8 bases from V and 5 from J; bases not matched to a gene: 11. Germline loops: CDR1 LNHNV, CDR2 YYDKDF (reference sequence). CDR3 length: 14 residues.

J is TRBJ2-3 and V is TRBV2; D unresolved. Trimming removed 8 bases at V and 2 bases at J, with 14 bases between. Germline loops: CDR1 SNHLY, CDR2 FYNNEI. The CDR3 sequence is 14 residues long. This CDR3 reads CASLARLPTDTQYF. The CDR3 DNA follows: TGTGCCAGCTTAGCCCGCCTTCCCACAGATACGCAGTATTTT. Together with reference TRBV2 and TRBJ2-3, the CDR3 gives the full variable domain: EPEVTQTPSHQVTQMGQEVILRCVPISNHLYFYWYRQILGQKVEFLVSFYNNEISEKSEIFDDQFSVERPDGSNFTLKIRSTKLEDSAMYFCASLARLPTDTQYFGPGTRLTVL.

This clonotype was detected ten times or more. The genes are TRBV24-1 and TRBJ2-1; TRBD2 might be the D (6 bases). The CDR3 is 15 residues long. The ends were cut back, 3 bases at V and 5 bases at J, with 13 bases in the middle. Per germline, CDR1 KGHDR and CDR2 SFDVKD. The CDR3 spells CATSDGDSRHNEQFF. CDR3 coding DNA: TGTGCCACCAGTGATGGGGACTCCCGGCACAATGAGCAGTTCTTC.

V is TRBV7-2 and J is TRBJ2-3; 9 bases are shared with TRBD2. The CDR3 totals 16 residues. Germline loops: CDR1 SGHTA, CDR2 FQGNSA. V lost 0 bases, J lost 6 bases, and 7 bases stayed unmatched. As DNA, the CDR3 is TGTGCCAGCAGCTTAGCATCCCTAGCGGGGAGGGATACGCAGTATTTT. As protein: CASSLASLAGRDTQYF.

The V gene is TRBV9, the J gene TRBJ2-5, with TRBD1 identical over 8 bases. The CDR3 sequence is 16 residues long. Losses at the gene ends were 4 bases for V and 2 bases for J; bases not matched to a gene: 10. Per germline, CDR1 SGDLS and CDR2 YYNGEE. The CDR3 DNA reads TGTGCCAGCAGCTACGATGACAGGGGATGGCAAGAGACCCAGTACTTC. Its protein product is CASSYDDRGWQETQYF.

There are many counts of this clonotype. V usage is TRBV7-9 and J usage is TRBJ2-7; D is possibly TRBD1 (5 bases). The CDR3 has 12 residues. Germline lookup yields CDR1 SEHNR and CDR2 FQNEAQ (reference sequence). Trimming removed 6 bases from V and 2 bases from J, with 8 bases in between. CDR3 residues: CASSSTAYEQYF. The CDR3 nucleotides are TGTGCCAGCAGTTCGACAGCCTACGAGCAGTACTTC.

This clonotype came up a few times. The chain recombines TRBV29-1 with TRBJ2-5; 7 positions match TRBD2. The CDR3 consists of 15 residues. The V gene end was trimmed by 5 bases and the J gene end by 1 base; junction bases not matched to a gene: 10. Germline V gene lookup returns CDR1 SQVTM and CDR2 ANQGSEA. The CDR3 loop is CSVLPPGGPQETQYF. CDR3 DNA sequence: TGCAGCGTTCTGCCCCCGGGAGGCCCCCAAGAGACCCAGTACTTC. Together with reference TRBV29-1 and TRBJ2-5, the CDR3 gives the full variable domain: SAVISQKPSRDICQRGTSLTIQCQVDSQVTMMFWYRQQPGQSLTLIATANQGSEATYESGFVIDKFPISRPNLTFSTLTVSNMSPEDSSIYLCSVLPPGGPQETQYFGPGTRLLVL.

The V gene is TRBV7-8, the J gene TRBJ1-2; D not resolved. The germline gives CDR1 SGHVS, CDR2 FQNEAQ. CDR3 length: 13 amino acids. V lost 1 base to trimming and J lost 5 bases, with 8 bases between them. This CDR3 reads CASSLGGVYGYTF. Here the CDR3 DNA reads TGTGCCAGCAGCTTAGGTGGTGTATATGGCTACACCTTC.

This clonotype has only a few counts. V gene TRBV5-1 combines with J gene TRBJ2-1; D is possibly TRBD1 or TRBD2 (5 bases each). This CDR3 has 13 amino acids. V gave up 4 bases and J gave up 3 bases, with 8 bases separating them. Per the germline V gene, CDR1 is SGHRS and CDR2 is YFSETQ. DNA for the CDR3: TGCGCCAGCAGCATGGGGGACTACAATGAGCAGTTCTTC. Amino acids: CASSMGDYNEQFF.

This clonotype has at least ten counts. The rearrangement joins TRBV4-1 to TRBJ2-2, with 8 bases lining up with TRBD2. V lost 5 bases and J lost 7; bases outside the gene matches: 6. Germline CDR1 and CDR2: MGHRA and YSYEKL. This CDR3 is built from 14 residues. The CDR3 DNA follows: TGCGCCAGCAGCTACGGGGGGGCAATCGGGGAGCTGTTTTTT. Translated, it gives CASSYGGAIGELFF.

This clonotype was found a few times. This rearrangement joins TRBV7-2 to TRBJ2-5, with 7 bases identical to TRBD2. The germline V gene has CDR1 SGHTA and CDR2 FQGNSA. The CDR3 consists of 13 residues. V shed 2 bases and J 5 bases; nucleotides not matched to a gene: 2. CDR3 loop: CASSLLGGETQYF. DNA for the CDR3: TGTGCCAGCAGCTTACTGGGGGGGGAGACCCAGTACTTC.

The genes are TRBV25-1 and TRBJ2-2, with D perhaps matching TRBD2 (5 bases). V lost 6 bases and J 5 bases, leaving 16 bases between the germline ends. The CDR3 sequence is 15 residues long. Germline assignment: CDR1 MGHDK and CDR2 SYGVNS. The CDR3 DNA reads TGTGCCAGCAGCCCGGAGGTAGAAGGTACCGGGGAGCTGTTTTTT. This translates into CASSPEVEGTGELFF.

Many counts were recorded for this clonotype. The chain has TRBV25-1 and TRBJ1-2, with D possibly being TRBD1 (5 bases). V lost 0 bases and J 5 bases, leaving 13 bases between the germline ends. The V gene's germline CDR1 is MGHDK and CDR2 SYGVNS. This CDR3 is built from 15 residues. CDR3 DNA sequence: TGTGCCAGCAGTGAATATTCGGCAGGGAATTATGGCTACACCTTC. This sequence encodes CASSEYSAGNYGYTF.